This T cell receptor beta chain was recorded in a study of blood T cell repertoires in COVID-19. Sequencing used immunoSEQ multiplex PCR; TCRdb keeps in-frame clones, though not all of them. The sample contains roughly 300,000 clones, around four fifths of which appear only once. The CDR3 consists of 15 residues. V shed 0 bases and J shed 8 bases, with 14 bases lying between them. Germline V CDR1 and CDR2: SGHRS, YFSETQ. This receptor was taken from a woman aged 45-65 years with acute or convalescent COVID-19. The rearrangement uses TRBV5-1 and TRBJ1-4; no clear D. Sequencing was carried out using peripheral blood. This CDR3 is CASSLEWGGGEKLFF. The CDR3 DNA follows: TGCGCCAGCAGCTTGGAATGGGGTGGAGGCGAAAAACTGTTTTTT.